This T cell receptor beta chain was obtained from a study of response to subunit inactivated influenza vaccine. Germline V CDR1 and CDR2: LNHDA, SQIVND (reference sequence). Trimming took 0 bases from V and 0 from J, leaving 11 bases between them. The CDR3 extends over 16 amino acids. TCRdb itself ran the RT-PCR reads through MiXCR, one entry per CDR3 protein. The sample lists some 570,000 distinct CDR3 sequences, around 10% occurring once. This sample was shared with a second study, whose subject was T cells expressing NK-cell markers. That publication notes: Synthesis of TCR beta cDNA relied on 5'RACE template switching carrying UMIs. Dominant NKG2C+ clonotypes in six donors made up about 1.0-7.5% of CD8+ T cells. Also leading the CD3+CD56-NKG2C+ fraction in several donors were these clonotypes.

The chain uses TRBV19 and TRBJ1-1; no reliable D call. The source was PBMCs from blood, collected on the day of vaccination. The clonotype originates from a man over 45 who received an inactivated influenza vaccine. The CDR3 nucleotides are TGTGCCAGTAGTATAGATTCTTGGGCAGTGAACACTGAAGCTTTCTTT. Translating it yields CASSIDSWAVNTEAFF.